This T cell receptor (beta chain) comes out of a study of blood T cell repertoires in COVID-19. Study at large: Whether acute or convalescent, the COVID-19 samples came from the United States, Italy and Spain. T cells, B-cell-depleted T cells, or PBMCs supplied cDNA or gDNA.

Germline CDR1 and CDR2: SGHTA and FQGNSA. The CDR3 runs 15 residues. Trimming cost V 1 base and J 0 bases, with 7 bases left between them. Produced via immunoSEQ multiplex PCR; TCRdb's table is partial and in-frame only. The sample lists 150,000 or so clones; under 85% were seen once. The sequencing sample was made of peripheral blood. The TCR sequence derives from a man aged 55 to 70 who had recovered from COVID-19. The V and J genes are TRBV7-2 and TRBJ2-1; D is unclear. As DNA, the CDR3 is TGTGCCAGCAGCTTAGTCGGGTCCTCCTACAATGAGCAGTTCTTC. This codes for CASSLVGSSYNEQFF.